Sequencing of this T cell receptor (beta chain) was carried out in a study of shared clonotypes between healthy human individuals. As to this clone: Its antigen is currently unknown.

General study points: Sampling included only blood; tissue repertoires likely differ.

Sequenced by immunoSEQ multiplex PCR; TCRdb stores in-frame clones only, minus some. In the table there are some 360,000 clones, over 70% of which are singletons. V was cut by 3 bases and J by 8 bases, with 15 bases left in between. The CDR3 spans 14 residues. Germline V gene sequence: CDR1 SGHKS, CDR2 YYEKEE (reference sequence). Among the donors, all were Caucasian adults who lived in Nashville, Tennessee. This clonotype originated in a man aged 25-45 years in good health. The chain employs TRBV5-5 and TRBJ2-1; no clear D. The sample taken for sequencing was memory CD4+ T cells sorted from blood. Subset specified: CD45RA-negative fraction. This CDR3 is CASSSLARFHEQFF. Here the CDR3 DNA reads TGTGCCAGCAGCTCTTTGGCCAGATTCCATGAGCAGTTCTTC.